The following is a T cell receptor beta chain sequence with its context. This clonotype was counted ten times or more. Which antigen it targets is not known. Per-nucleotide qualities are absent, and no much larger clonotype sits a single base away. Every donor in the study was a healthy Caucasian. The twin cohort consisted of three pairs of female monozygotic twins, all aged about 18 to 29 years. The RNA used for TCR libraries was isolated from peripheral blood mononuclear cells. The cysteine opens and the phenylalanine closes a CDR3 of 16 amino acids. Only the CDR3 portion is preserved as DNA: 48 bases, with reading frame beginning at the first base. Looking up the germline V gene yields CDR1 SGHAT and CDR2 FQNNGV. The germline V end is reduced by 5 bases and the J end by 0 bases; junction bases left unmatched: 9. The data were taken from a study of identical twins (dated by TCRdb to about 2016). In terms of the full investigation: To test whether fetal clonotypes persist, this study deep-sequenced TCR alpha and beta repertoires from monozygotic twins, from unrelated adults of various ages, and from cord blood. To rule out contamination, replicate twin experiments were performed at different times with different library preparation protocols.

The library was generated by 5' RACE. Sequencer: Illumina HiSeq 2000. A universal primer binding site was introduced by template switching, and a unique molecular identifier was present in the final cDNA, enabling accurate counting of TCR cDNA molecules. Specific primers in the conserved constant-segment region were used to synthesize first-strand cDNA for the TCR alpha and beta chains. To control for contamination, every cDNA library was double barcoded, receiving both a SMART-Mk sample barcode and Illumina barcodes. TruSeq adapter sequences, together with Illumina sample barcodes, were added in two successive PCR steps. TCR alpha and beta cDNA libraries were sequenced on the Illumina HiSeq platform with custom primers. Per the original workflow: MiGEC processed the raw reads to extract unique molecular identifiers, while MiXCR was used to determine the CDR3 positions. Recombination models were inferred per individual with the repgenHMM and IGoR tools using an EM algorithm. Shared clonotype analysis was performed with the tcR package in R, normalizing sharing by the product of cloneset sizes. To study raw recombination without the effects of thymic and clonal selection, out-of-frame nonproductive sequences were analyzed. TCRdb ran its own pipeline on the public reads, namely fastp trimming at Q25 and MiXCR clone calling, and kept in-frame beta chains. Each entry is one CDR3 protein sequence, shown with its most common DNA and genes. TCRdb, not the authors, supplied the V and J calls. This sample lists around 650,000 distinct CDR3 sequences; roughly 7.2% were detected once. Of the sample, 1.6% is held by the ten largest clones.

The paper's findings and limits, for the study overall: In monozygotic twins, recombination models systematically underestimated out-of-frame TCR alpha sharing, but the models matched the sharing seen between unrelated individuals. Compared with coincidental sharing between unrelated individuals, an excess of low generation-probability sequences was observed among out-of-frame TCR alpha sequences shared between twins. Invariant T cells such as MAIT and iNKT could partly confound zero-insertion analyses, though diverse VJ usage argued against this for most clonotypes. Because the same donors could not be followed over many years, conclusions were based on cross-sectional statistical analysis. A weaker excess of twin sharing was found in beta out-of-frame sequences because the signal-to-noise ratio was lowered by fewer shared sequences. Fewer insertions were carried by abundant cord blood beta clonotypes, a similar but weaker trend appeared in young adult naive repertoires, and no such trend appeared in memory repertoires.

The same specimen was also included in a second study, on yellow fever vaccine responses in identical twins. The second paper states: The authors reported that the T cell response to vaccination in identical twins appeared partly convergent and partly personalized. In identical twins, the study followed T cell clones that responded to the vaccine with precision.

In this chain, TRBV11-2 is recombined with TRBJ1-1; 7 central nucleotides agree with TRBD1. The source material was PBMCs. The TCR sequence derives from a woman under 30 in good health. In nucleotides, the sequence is TGTGCCAGCAGCCCGGAGGGGGCGACCCTGAACACTGAAGCTTTCTTT. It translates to CASSPEGATLNTEAFF.